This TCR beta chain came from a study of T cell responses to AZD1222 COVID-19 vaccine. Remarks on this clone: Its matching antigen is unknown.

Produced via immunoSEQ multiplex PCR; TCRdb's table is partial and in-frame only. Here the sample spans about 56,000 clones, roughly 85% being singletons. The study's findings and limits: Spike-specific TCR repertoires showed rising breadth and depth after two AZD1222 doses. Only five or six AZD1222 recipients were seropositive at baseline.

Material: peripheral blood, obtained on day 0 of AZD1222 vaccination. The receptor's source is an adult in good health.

CDR3 protein: CASSSYLANEQFF. Written as DNA, the CDR3 is TGTGCCAGCAGTTCCTATCTAGCGAATGAGCAGTTCTTC. V usage is TRBV28 and J usage is TRBJ2-1, with TRBD2 as a possible D gene (6 bases). Germline values: CDR1 MDHEN, CDR2 SYDVKM. The germline V and J ends were trimmed by 4 bases and 7 bases, with 11 bases remaining between them. The CDR3 runs 13 residues.